Listed below are T cell receptor beta chains from one sample, sequenced in a study of T-cell reconstitution after alpha-beta-depleted transplantation in children. TCRdb itself ran the PCR reads through MiXCR, one entry per CDR3 protein. This sample has about 300,000 distinct CDR3 sequences, with 10% found just once. The sample consisted of PBMCs, taken before TCRalphabeta/CD19-depleted stem cell transplant. These receptors all come from a boy under two years old with acute myeloid leukemia, due to receive a stem cell transplant. Both conserved end residues are part of each CDR3. A D gene is named only where the DNA matches it firmly. Clone size is shown for a subset of rows, as once, few, many or a class of expanded clone.

>many|TRBV3-1|-|TRBJ2-2
CASSQLAGELFF
TGTGCCAGCAGCCAACTAGCCGGGGAGCTGTTTTTT
>few|TRBV7-9|TRBD1|TRBJ2-2
CASSIVRTGENTGELFF
TGTGCCAGCAGCATCGTAAGGACAGGGGAGAACACCGGGGAGCTGTTTTTT
>-|TRBV4-2|-|TRBJ2-7
CASGLGVICEQYF
TGTGCCAGCGGCTTGGGGGTCATCTGCGAGCAGTACTTC
>-|TRBV12-3/TRBV12-4|TRBD1|TRBJ2-7
CASSEGQSYEQYF
TGTGCCAGCAGTGAGGGACAGTCCTACGAGCAGTACTTC
>few|TRBV11-2|-|TRBJ2-2
CASSLVGAQTGELFF
TGTGCCAGCAGCTTAGTCGGAGCCCAAACCGGGGAGCTGTTTTTT
>-|TRBV12-3/TRBV12-4|-|TRBJ1-1
CASSLERVNTEAFF
TGTGCCAGCAGTTTAGAACGAGTGAACACTGAAGCTTTCTTT
>many|TRBV19|TRBD2|TRBJ2-7
CASSRSGRYEQYF
TGTGCCAGTAGTCGGAGCGGGAGATACGAGCAGTACTTC
>many|TRBV25-1|TRBD1|TRBJ2-1
CAHGAAGTGKNEQFF
TGTGCCCATGGGGCCGCAGGGACAGGGAAGAATGAGCAGTTCTTC
>many|TRBV7-3|TRBD1|TRBJ1-1
CASSRDSFTEAFF
TGTGCCAGCAGCCGGGACAGTTTCACTGAAGCTTTCTTT
>many|TRBV27|TRBD2|TRBJ2-3
CASSRTSGTDTQYF
TGTGCCAGCAGTAGGACTAGCGGCACAGATACGCAGTATTTT
>many|TRBV20-1|TRBD1|TRBJ2-2
CSARASGGTGELFF
TGCAGTGCTAGAGCATCAGGGGGCACCGGGGAGCTGTTTTTT
>many|TRBV5-1|-|TRBJ1-2
CASSLNENYGYTF
TGCGCCAGCAGCTTGAACGAAAACTATGGCTACACCTTC
>-|TRBV10-3|-|TRBJ2-7
CAIRGGPGTPDEQYF
TGTGCCATCAGGGGGGGCCCTGGGACTCCTGACGAGCAGTACTTC
>many|TRBV11-3|TRBD2|TRBJ2-5
CASSLNGWQREEEETQYF
TGTGCCAGCAGCTTAAACGGTTGGCAGCGGGAGGAGGAAGAGACCCAGTACTTC
>-|TRBV5-5|-|TRBJ2-7
CASSADSNEQYF
TGTGCCAGCAGCGCCGACTCCAACGAGCAGTACTTC
>many|TRBV20-1|-|TRBJ2-7
CSASPAGHSYEQYF
TGCAGTGCTAGCCCCGCGGGACATTCCTACGAGCAGTACTTC
>many|TRBV18|TRBD1|TRBJ2-4
CASSRQGASKNIQYF
TGTGCCAGCTCACGACAGGGGGCATCCAAAAACATTCAGTACTTC
>many|TRBV10-3|-|TRBJ1-2
CAISGTATMGYTF
TGTGCCATCAGTGGAACAGCCACTATGGGCTACACCTTC
>-|TRBV11-3|-|TRBJ2-7
CASSLETSAYEQYF
TGTGCCAGCAGCTTAGAAACGTCAGCCTACGAGCAGTACTTC
>-|TRBV20-1|TRBD1|TRBJ2-7
CSAYDRVF
TGCAGTGCTTACGACAGGGTCTTC
>many|TRBV20-1|TRBD2|TRBJ2-1
CSGGERDYRVSPVF
TGCAGTGGGGGGGAGCGGGACTACCGAGTATCACCGGTCTTC